A single TCR beta chain is shown here with its context. What it binds is unknown. The sample is drawn from a study of shared clonotypes between healthy human individuals. Study-wide results and caveats: In a handful of donors, around 5.5% of naive CD4 clonotypes appeared in common. Non-shared clonotypes had lower generation probabilities than clonotypes shared by all four sorted-subset donors.

Method: immunoSEQ multiplex PCR; TCRdb's copy keeps in-frame clones and lacks some. The sample has more than 850,000 clones, around 78% seen once; the top ten hold 0.5% to 0.6%. The sequence derives from a man between 18 and 35 years old in good health. Some clones in this sample may be carry-over from other donors' samples. Sequenced sample: memory CD4+ T cells from PBMCs. Subset specified: CD45RA-negative fraction.

CDR3 nucleotides: TGTGCCAGCAGTGTAGCAGGGTGGAGTGGGGCCAACGTCCTGACTTTC. Protein sequence: CASSVAGWSGANVLTF. The chain is built from TRBV6-1 and TRBJ2-6, with D maybe TRBD1 (5 bases). The V gene lost 4 bases and the J gene lost 3 bases, with 13 bases spanning the gap. CDR3 length: 16 amino acids. CDR1 and CDR2 from the germline V gene are MNHNS and SASEGT.